The rows below give T cell receptor beta chains drawn from one sample of a study of molecular identifiers for immune sequencing clone quantification. TCRdb fed the PCR reads into MiXCR, producing one record per CDR3 protein. Seen here are more than 450,000 distinct CDR3 sequences, about a fifth observed once, and the top ten hold around 0.86%. Sequenced material: naive CD8+ T cells from blood, with Jurkat cell RNA spiked in. The receptors come from a human donor in good health. Some libraries in this study had Jurkat cell RNA spiked in. The CDR3 runs from the conserved cysteine through the conserved F or W. D genes are given only for firm matches. Part of the rows lack a size; the others show once, few, many or a class for expanded clones.

cdr3_nt cdr3_aa j_call clone_size d_call v_call
TGTGCCAGCAGCTTAGGGGACAGACCGCCCTGGGAGCCCCAGCATTTT CASSLGDRPPWEPQHF TRBJ1-5 few TRBD1 TRBV5-8
TGCGCCAGCAGCTTGTACGGGAGTGGCTACGAGCAGTACTTC CASSLYGSGYEQYF TRBJ2-7 many . TRBV5-1
TGTGCCAGCAGTGATCCTGCCGGGAGAAACACTGAAGCTTTCTTT CASSDPAGRNTEAFF TRBJ1-1 many . TRBV25-1
TGTGCCAGCAGCCCTCGGTATATTACTGAAGCTTTCTTT CASSPRYITEAFF TRBJ1-1 many . TRBV28
TGCAGCGTTGAATCGGGGGCGGGTATTGTAGATACGCAGTATTTT CSVESGAGIVDTQYF TRBJ2-3 many . TRBV29-1
TGCGCCAGCAGCCAAGATCCATCAGACGGCTACACCTTC CASSQDPSDGYTF TRBJ1-2 many . TRBV4-3
TGTGCCAGCAGCTTTCTAGCGGGAGGGATCTCAGATACGCAGTATTTT CASSFLAGGISDTQYF TRBJ2-3 many TRBD2 TRBV7-2
TGTGCCTGGAGTGTACCGGGGGGGTTGGAGACCCAGTACTTC CAWSVPGGLETQYF TRBJ2-5 few TRBD2 TRBV30
TGTGCCAGCAGTTCGTTAGCGGGGCGGTCAGATACGCAGTATTTT CASSSLAGRSDTQYF TRBJ2-3 many TRBD2 TRBV28
TGTGCCAGCAGTTTACCCCGGGGGGTCTTAAACTCCTACGAGCAGTACTTC CASSLPRGVLNSYEQYF TRBJ2-7 . TRBD2 TRBV28
TGTGCCAGCAGCTTACATAAGGCGGGGATGAACACTGAAGCTTTCTTT CASSLHKAGMNTEAFF TRBJ1-1 . . TRBV7-6
TGTGCCAGCAGTTACTTCGGGACCACCTACGAGCAGTACTTC CASSYFGTTYEQYF TRBJ2-7 . . TRBV6-2/TRBV6-3
TGTGCCAGCAGCTGGACGGATAACTATGGCTACGCCTTC CASSWTDNYGYAF TRBJ1-2 . . TRBV7-9
TGTGCCAGCAGCGATAGACTAGCGGGGAACACCGGGGAGCTGTTTTTT CASSDRLAGNTGELFF TRBJ2-2 few TRBD2 TRBV7-9
TGTGCCAGCAGCGTGCTGGTTAACACTGAAGCTTTCTTT CASSVLVNTEAFF TRBJ1-1 many . TRBV6-5
TGTGCCAGCAGCTGGCCGGGACAGTCCTATGGCTACACCTTC CASSWPGQSYGYTF TRBJ1-2 many TRBD1 TRBV7-9